The 9 T cell receptor beta chains given below trace back to one sample, sequenced in a study of cytomegalovirus exposure and HLA in healthy donors. The PCR made use of 60 Vbeta and 13 Jbeta primers. Profiled with immunoSEQ multiplex PCR; TCRdb holds only in-frame clones, not every one. There are some 190,000 clones in the sample; 65% to 85% occur only once, and less than 1.5% lies in the top ten. The sample taken for sequencing was PBMCs. All receptors come from a girl aged 10 to 17 in good health and CMV-seropositive.

The chain uses TRBV28 and TRBJ2-7; TRBD2 is a possible D gene (6 bases). Trimming left V 6 bases short and J 3 bases short, with 12 bases between. This CDR3 is 13 amino acids long. In germline, CDR1 is MDHEN, CDR2 SYDVKM. DNA for the CDR3: TGTGCCAGCAGCCCTGGAGGGCTCTACGAGCAGTACTTC. Its protein product is CASSPGGLYEQYF. Full variable domain (remainder filled in from reference TRBV28 and TRBJ2-7): DVKVTQSSRYLVKRTGEKVFLECVQDMDHENMFWYRQDPGLGLRLIYFSYDVKMKEKGDIPEGYSVSREKKERFSLILESASTNQTSMYLCASSPGGLYEQYFGPGTRLTVT.

A word on this clone: At the DNA level, this CDR3 is encoded by other sequences in the same sample as well. The V and J genes are TRBV25-1 and TRBJ2-2; possibly TRBD2 for D (6 bases). CDR1 MGHDK and CDR2 SYGVNS come from the germline V gene. V was trimmed by 2 bases and J by 8 bases, leaving 12 bases between them. This CDR3 region has 14 residues. CDR3 coding DNA: TGTGCCAGCAGTGAAACGGGAGTAACGGGGGAGCTGTTTTTT. As protein: CASSETGVTGELFF.

The V and J genes are TRBV6-1 and TRBJ2-5, with D perhaps matching TRBD2 (5 bases). V was trimmed by 6 bases and J by 1 base, leaving 15 bases between them. Germline CDR1 and CDR2: MNHNS and SASEGT. The CDR3 has 15 residues. The DNA of the CDR3 is TGTGCCAGCAGAGAAACTAGATACCGCCAAGAGACCCAGTACTTC. It translates to CASRETRYRQETQYF.

The rearrangement joins TRBV2 to TRBJ2-3, with 10 bases fitting TRBD2. The CDR3 totals 17 residues. Per the germline V gene, CDR1 is SNHLY and CDR2 is FYNNEI. The V gene end was trimmed by 5 bases and the J gene end by 4 bases; junction bases not matched to a gene: 12. CDR3 bases: TGTGCCAGCAGTAAAAGGGCTAGCGGGAGACCCCCAGATACGCAGTATTTT. Translated: CASSKRASGRPPDTQYF.

J is TRBJ1-1 and V is TRBV5-1; TRBD1 matches 7 bases. Losses at the gene ends were 4 bases for V and 1 base for J; bases not matched to a gene: 7. Per the germline V gene, CDR1 is SGHRS and CDR2 is YFSETQ. This CDR3 has 15 residues. CDR3 in amino acids: CASSPWDSENTEAFF. In nucleotides, the CDR3 is TGCGCCAGCAGCCCCTGGGACAGTGAGAACACTGAAGCTTTCTTT.

The rearrangement joins TRBV7-2 to TRBJ2-5; tentatively, D is TRBD2 (6 bases). The CDR3 is 15 residues long. V dropped 5 bases and J dropped 0 bases, with 13 bases sitting between them. CDR1 and CDR2 from the germline V gene are SGHTA and FQGNSA. The CDR3 is CASSPPRGYQETQYF. The CDR3 DNA reads TGTGCCAGCAGCCCCCCTCGGGGGTACCAAGAGACCCAGTACTTC.

This sequence joins TRBV11-2 and TRBJ1-5; possible D gene TRBD1, 5 bases. The length of the CDR3 is 14 residues. Germline CDR1 and CDR2: SGHAT and FQNNGV. The ends were cut back, 0 bases at V and 4 bases at J, with 7 bases in the middle. The CDR3 coding sequence is TGTGCCAGCAGCTTAGATCGGGGGAATCAGCCCCAGCATTTT. It yields the protein CASSLDRGNQPQHF.

The rearrangement links TRBV5-6 to TRBJ2-7; 10 bases agree with TRBD1. The CDR3 is 14 amino acids. V dropped 0 bases and J dropped 6; count of bases not matched to a gene: 3. Per germline, CDR1 SGHDT and CDR2 YYEEEE. The CDR3 nucleotides are TGTGCCAGCAGCTTGGGGACAGGGGGAGGCGAGCAGTACTTC. Residues: CASSLGTGGGEQYF.

The chain combines TRBV4-1 with TRBJ1-1, with 7 bases lining up with TRBD1. The germline gives CDR1 MGHRA, CDR2 YSYEKL. CDR3 length: 15 residues. Losses at the gene ends were 4 bases for V and 0 bases for J; bases not matched to a gene: 5. The CDR3 protein is CASSLRGQMNTEAFF. CDR3 nucleotide sequence: TGCGCCAGCAGCCTCCGGGGACAGATGAACACTGAAGCTTTCTTT.